The clone carrying this TCR beta chain was recorded at least ten times. Its antigen is unidentified. Each TRB amplification used about 250-550 ng of genomic DNA from blood. The CDR3 is made up of 17 amino acids. Trimming left V 4 bases short and J 0 bases short, with 14 bases between. This sample was included in a study of T and B cells in COVID-19 patients. Across the study: Most recovered patients had mild to moderate COVID-19 treated as outpatients. Critical illness requiring mechanical ventilation or extracorporeal membrane oxygenation affected 12 of 20 active-infection patients. The study, taken as a whole, reports: At recovery TRB diversity and richness exceeded healthy donors, after highly clonal active COVID-19 repertoires. Early severe-case samples and blood from mildly ill patients during symptoms were in short supply.

Multiplex PCR with BIOMED2 TRB-A/B primer pools amplified TRB rearrangements. TCRdb reprocessed the multiplex PCR reads with MiXCR, giving one entry per CDR3 protein. This sample has several thousand distinct CDR3 sequences, with roughly a fifth found just once. The receptor was derived from a human donor with active COVID-19. This rearrangement joins TRBV5-3 to TRBJ1-6; a possible D gene is TRBD1 (5 bases). TRBV5-3 qualifies as an ORF whose function is uncertain. Sequenced input: blood. CDR3 protein: CARSQGRPSSYNSPLHF. CDR3 coding DNA: TGTGCCAGAAGCCAGGGACGGCCAAGCTCCTATAATTCACCCCTCCACTTT.